This TCR beta chain was retrieved from a study of human T cells and chemical hapten exposure. Germline CDR1 is SGHRS and CDR2 is YFSETQ. With 4 bases clipped from V and 8 bases from J, the junction kept 6 bases outside the gene matches. The CDR3 sequence is 14 residues long. Time point denoted: patch test 3, about 24 weeks after DPC sensitization. Regarding treatment: therapeutic diphenylcyclopropenone sensitization with weekly scalp DPC. TCRdb re-analysed the RACE reads in MiXCR, keeping a single row per CDR3 protein. This sample yields 85,000 to 100,000 distinct CDR3 sequences, of which 25% to 35% are seen a single time; about 9.4% belongs to the top ten. This clonotype was recorded a few times.

The chain employs TRBV5-1 and TRBJ2-1; 10 nucleotides line up with TRBD1. This sample comprised whole blood, obtained in connection with sensitization to the hapten diphenylcyclopropenone (DPC). The sequence came from a man between 35 and 55 years old with alopecia areata. Some clones in this sample may be carry-over from other donors' samples. The chain's CDR3 is CASSIRQGADEQFF. CDR3 DNA: TGCGCCAGCAGCATAAGACAGGGGGCTGATGAGCAGTTCTTC. The full variable domain, completed using reference TRBV5-1 and TRBJ2-1, is KAGVTQTPRYLIKTRGQQVTLSCSPISGHRSVSWYQQTPGQGLQFLFEYFSETQRNKGNFPGRFSGRQFSNSRSEMNVSTLELGDSALYLCASSIRQGADEQFFGPGTRLTVL.